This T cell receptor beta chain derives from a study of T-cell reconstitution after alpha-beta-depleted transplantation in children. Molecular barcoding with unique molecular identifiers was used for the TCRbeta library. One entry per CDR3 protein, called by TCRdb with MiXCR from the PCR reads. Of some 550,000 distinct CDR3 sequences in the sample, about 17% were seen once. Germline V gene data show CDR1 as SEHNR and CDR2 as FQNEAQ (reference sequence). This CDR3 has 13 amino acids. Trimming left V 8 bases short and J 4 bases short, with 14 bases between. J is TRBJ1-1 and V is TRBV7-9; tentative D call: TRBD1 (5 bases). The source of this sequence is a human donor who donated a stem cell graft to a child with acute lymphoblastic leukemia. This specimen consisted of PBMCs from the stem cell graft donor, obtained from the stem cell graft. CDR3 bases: TGTGCCAGCCGAGGGGTCGGAGGCACTGAAGCTTTCTTT. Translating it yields CASRGVGGTEAFF.